These 24 T cell receptor beta chains were sequenced from one sample in a study of cytomegalovirus exposure and HLA in healthy donors. 60 Vbeta and 13 Jbeta primers were used in PCR. Only in-frame clones appear in the TCRdb table, and some are missing; sequencing was by immunoSEQ multiplex PCR. The profile shows 200,000 or so clones, about 90% of them singletons. Specimen: PBMCs. Source of these receptors: a girl under two years old in good health and CMV-seronegative.

As for this clone: Distinct nucleotide sequences in the sample also encode this CDR3. V is TRBV4-1 and J is TRBJ2-2; 9 bases agree with TRBD2. Germline V CDR1 and CDR2: MGHRA, YSYEKL. With 9 bases clipped from V and 5 bases from J, the junction kept 19 bases outside the gene matches. CDR3 length: 18 amino acids. For the CDR3, the DNA is TGCGCCAGTAGGGGGGCTAGCGGGGCCCAAATTCTTACCGGGGAGCTGTTTTTT. Translated, it gives CASRGASGAQILTGELFF.

V and J are TRBV7-2 and TRBJ2-1, with D uncertain. Germline CDR1 reads SGHTA; CDR2 reads FQGNSA. The CDR3 totals 13 residues. The V gene lost 3 bases and the J gene lost 7 bases, with 10 bases spanning the gap. In DNA form, the CDR3 reads TGTGCCAGCAGCTTTACCCTATATAATGAGCAGTTCTTC. Translation gives CASSFTLYNEQFF.

The chain carries TRBV5-1 and TRBJ2-1; 8 positions agree with TRBD1. The V gene's germline CDR1 is SGHRS and CDR2 YFSETQ. The CDR3 has 14 amino acids. J gave up 5 bases and V 7 bases, and 8 bases lay outside the gene matches. DNA for the CDR3: TGCGCCAGCTTAACAGGGGGAGCCGACAATGAGCAGTTCTTC. This encodes CASLTGGADNEQFF.

The rearrangement links TRBV4-3 to TRBJ2-1, with 10 bases that match TRBD2. V lost 0 bases, J lost 8 bases, and 16 bases stayed unmatched. This CDR3 has 19 amino acids. Germline CDR1 LGHNA, CDR2 YSLEER. In DNA form, the CDR3 reads TGCGCCAGCAGCCAAGATAGAACAGGGTGGGTAGCGGGAGGATATGAGCAGTTCTTC. It is translated as CASSQDRTGWVAGGYEQFF.

The chain carries TRBV6-5 and TRBJ2-3; possibly TRBD1 for D (6 bases). The germline V and J ends were trimmed by 5 bases and 1 base, with 13 bases remaining between them. There are 15 residues in the CDR3. Germline V lookup: CDR1 MNHEY, CDR2 SVGAGI. The CDR3 DNA follows: TGTGCCAGCAGTGCTCAGGGGTACCGCACAGATACGCAGTATTTT. Its translation: CASSAQGYRTDTQYF.

The chain is built from TRBV28 and TRBJ2-7, with D unresolved. Per germline, CDR1 MDHEN and CDR2 SYDVKM. The CDR3 spans 14 residues. The V and J ends lost 6 bases and 0 bases respectively, with 12 bases between them. The CDR3 DNA is TGTGCCAGCAGAGGTCAGAGGAGCTCCTACGAGCAGTACTTC. Its translation: CASRGQRSSYEQYF.

As regards this clone: As the CDR3 is not closed by the conserved phenylalanine or tryptophan, this likely results from a read error. V usage is TRBV4-2 and J usage is TRBJ1-2; the D gene is possibly TRBD1 (5 bases). Trimming took 0 bases from V and 0 from J, leaving 11 bases between them. Germline V CDR1 and CDR2: LGHNA, YNFKEQ. This CDR3 region has 16 residues. The chain's CDR3 is CASSQDTGGPNYGYTL. The CDR3 DNA reads as TGTGCCAGCAGCCAAGATACGGGGGGACCTAACTATGGCTACACCCTC.

This chain joins TRBV30 and TRBJ1-2, with D possibly matching TRBD1 (5 bases). V shed 5 bases and J shed 4 bases, with 29 bases lying between them. Germline CDR1 GTSNPN, CDR2 SVGIG (reference sequence). There are 18 residues in the CDR3. The CDR3 protein is CAWEPEQVPLNRGYGYTF. In nucleotides, the CDR3 is TGTGCCTGGGAACCCGAACAGGTTCCCCTTAACCGCGGCTATGGCTACACCTTC.

This chain uses TRBV15 with TRBJ1-5; 9 bases line up with TRBD1. The germline gives CDR1 LNHNV, CDR2 YYDKDF (reference sequence). The CDR3 runs 15 residues. Trimming cost V 3 bases and J 2 bases; bases outside gene matches: 2. This CDR3 is CATSSRQGGNQPQHF. DNA of the CDR3: TGTGCCACCAGCAGCCGACAGGGGGGCAATCAGCCCCAGCATTTT. The full variable domain, in which reference TRBV15 and TRBJ1-5 provide the parts outside the CDR3, is DAMVIQNPRYQVTQFGKPVTLSCSQTLNHNVMYWYQQKSSQAPKLLFHYYDKDFNNEADTPDNFQSRRPNTSFCFLDIRSPGLGDTAMYLCATSSRQGGNQPQHFGDGTRLSIL.

The chain is built from TRBV13 and TRBJ2-1, with 12 bases fitting TRBD2. V lost 4 bases to trimming and J lost 0 bases; unmatched junction nucleotides: 7. This CDR3 comprises 18 residues. CDR1 and CDR2 (germline): PRHDT, FYEKMQ (reference sequence). CDR3 sequence: CASSSTSGRKVSYNEQFF. The CDR3 region has the DNA TGTGCCAGCAGCTCCACTAGCGGGAGGAAGGTCTCCTACAATGAGCAGTTCTTC.

This chain joins TRBV6-1 and TRBJ2-3; 7 nucleotides agree with TRBD2. Germline assignment: CDR1 MNHNS and CDR2 SASEGT. The V and J ends lost 4 bases and 1 base, in that order; junction bases with no gene match: 2. The CDR3 covers 14 residues. The DNA of the CDR3 is TGTGCCAGCAGTGGACGGGGGGGCACAGATACGCAGTATTTT. Translated: CASSGRGGTDTQYF.

The chain joins TRBV5-5 to TRBJ1-5, with TRBD1 as a possible D gene (6 bases). CDR1 and CDR2 (germline): SGHKS, YYEKEE (reference sequence). The CDR3 covers 13 residues. Trimming pared 2 bases from V and 4 bases from J, leaving 7 bases between. CDR3 residues: CASSFQGNQPQHF. CDR3 coding DNA: TGTGCCAGCAGCTTTCAGGGGAATCAGCCCCAGCATTTT.

This clone was detected once. V is TRBV7-3 and J is TRBJ2-5; D uncertain. The CDR3 consists of 13 residues. Germline lookup yields CDR1 SGHTA and CDR2 FQGTGA. V was shortened by 3 bases and J by 4 bases, with 9 bases between the two germline ends. The CDR3 DNA follows: TGTGCCAGCAGCTTCTCCGTTCGAGAGACCCAGTACTTC. It encodes CASSFSVRETQYF.

This chain uses TRBV19 with TRBJ2-5, with D hard to call. Germline loops: CDR1 LNHDA, CDR2 SQIVND (reference sequence). The length of the CDR3 is 11 residues. V was clipped by 3 bases and J by 7 bases, with 6 bases between them. This chain's CDR3 is CASSMPGTQYF. CDR3 DNA sequence: TGTGCCAGTAGTATGCCCGGGACCCAGTACTTC. The full variable domain, completed using reference TRBV19 and TRBJ2-5, is DGGITQSPKYLFRKEGQNVTLSCEQNLNHDAMYWYRQDPGQGLRLIYYSQIVNDFQKGDIAEGYSVSREKKESFPLTVTSAQKNPTAFYLCASSMPGTQYFGPGTRLLVL.

This clone was detected only once. The gene calls are TRBV23-1 and TRBJ1-2, with TRBD1 matching over 7 bases. TRBV23-1 is an ORF, and what it does is uncertain. The CDR3 consists of 13 residues. After removal of 2 bases from V and 8 bases from J, the junction contained 5 bases not matched to a gene. DNA of the CDR3: TGCGCCAGCAGTCAAACAGGGGCGAGGGGCTACACCTTC. It translates to CASSQTGARGYTF.

The rearrangement uses TRBV2 and TRBJ2-1, with D hard to call. CDR1 is SNHLY and CDR2 is FYNNEI in the germline V gene. The CDR3 length is 15 residues. V gave up 6 bases and J gave up 5 bases, with 17 bases separating them. The CDR3 bases are TGTGCCAGCAGGCTGCAGCGCCAATCCGACAATGAGCAGTTCTTC. Amino acids: CASRLQRQSDNEQFF.

This clone was found once. The chain carries TRBV5-1 and TRBJ2-1, with D perhaps matching TRBD2 (5 bases). Germline V CDR1 and CDR2: SGHRS, YFSETQ. CDR3 length: 15 residues. Deletions cut 2 bases from V and 0 bases from J, with 9 bases between. CDR3 region: CASSFSGNSYNEQFF. CDR3 DNA: TGCGCCAGCAGCTTTTCGGGGAACTCCTACAATGAGCAGTTCTTC. Looking up the rest from reference TRBV5-1 and TRBJ2-1 gives the full variable domain: KAGVTQTPRYLIKTRGQQVTLSCSPISGHRSVSWYQQTPGQGLQFLFEYFSETQRNKGNFPGRFSGRQFSNSRSEMNVSTLELGDSALYLCASSFSGNSYNEQFFGPGTRLTVL.

The chain employs TRBV6-1 and TRBJ1-3, with no clear D. CDR1 and CDR2 (germline): MNHNS, SASEGT. V lost 2 bases, J lost 0 bases, and 5 bases lay in between. The CDR3 sequence is 14 residues long. The CDR3 loop is CASSEFHSGNTIYF. The CDR3 nucleotides are TGTGCCAGCAGTGAATTTCACTCTGGAAACACCATATATTTT.

The rearrangement joins TRBV9 to TRBJ2-1; 8 positions agree with TRBD2. CDR1 and CDR2 from the germline V gene are SGDLS and YYNGEE. V shed 2 bases, J shed 8 bases, and the junction held 6 bases outside the gene matches. This CDR3 is built from 14 residues. CDR3 bases: TGTGCCAGCAGCGTTACCGGGGGGGCCTATGAGCAGTTCTTC. Encoded protein: CASSVTGGAYEQFF.

The CDR3 here is CASSQLGLAYEQYF. The CDR3 DNA sequence: TGCGCCAGCAGCCAACTAGGACTAGCCTACGAGCAGTACTTC. This chain links TRBV4-1 with TRBJ2-7; 7 bases fit TRBD2. V dropped 2 bases and J dropped 2; count of bases not matched to a gene: 3. This CDR3 spans 14 amino acids. CDR1 is MGHRA, CDR2 YSYEKL, per germline.

This rearrangement joins TRBV11-2 to TRBJ2-1; a weak D match, TRBD2 (5 bases). The CDR3 is made up of 12 amino acids. CDR1 and CDR2 from the germline V gene are SGHAT and FQNNGV. V shed 2 bases and J shed 9 bases, with 8 bases lying between them. The CDR3 DNA is TGTGCCAGCAGCTTATCCCGGGGTGAGCAGTTCTTC. Translation gives CASSLSRGEQFF.

The chain links TRBV4-2 to TRBJ2-7, with D hard to call. V was shortened by 3 bases and J by 3 bases, with 9 bases between the two germline ends. The length of the CDR3 is 13 residues. Germline V gives CDR1 LGHNA, CDR2 YNFKEQ. This chain's CDR3 is CASSQEPYYEQYF. DNA of the CDR3: TGTGCCAGCAGCCAGGAGCCGTACTACGAGCAGTACTTC.

V usage is TRBV14 and J usage is TRBJ1-2, with a weak D call TRBD1 (6 bases). This CDR3 spans 13 amino acids. CDR1 and CDR2 (germline): SGHDN, FVKESK. V was clipped by 4 bases and J by 4 bases, with 10 bases between them. CDR3 in amino acids: CASSRAGVYGYTF. DNA of the CDR3: TGTGCCAGCAGCCGCGCAGGGGTCTATGGCTACACCTTC. Supplemented by reference TRBV14 and TRBJ1-2, the full variable domain reads EAGVTQFPSHSVIEKGQTVTLRCDPISGHDNLYWYRRVMGKEIKFLLHFVKESKQDESGMPNNRFLAERTGGTYSTLKVQPAELEDSGVYFCASSRAGVYGYTFGSGTRLTVV.

CDR3 DNA sequence: TGTGCCAGCAGCACCGGGGGTATGAACACTGAAGCTTTCTTT. It is translated as CASSTGGMNTEAFF. The chain recombines TRBV7-9 with TRBJ1-1; weak D call: TRBD1 (5 bases). V was pared by 5 bases and J by 0 bases, with 10 bases between. The CDR3 spans 14 residues. Germline V gene data show CDR1 as SEHNR and CDR2 as FQNEAQ (reference sequence). The full variable domain, in which reference TRBV7-9 and TRBJ1-1 provide the parts outside the CDR3, is DTGVSQNPRHKITKRGQNVTFRCDPISEHNRLYWYRQTLGQGPEFLTYFQNEAQLEKSRLLSDRFSAERPKGSFSTLEIQRTEQGDSAMYLCASSTGGMNTEAFFGQGTRLTVV.